This paragraph covers one TCR beta chain sequence. As yet, its antigen is unknown. Extracted from the samples, RNA was reverse transcribed into cDNA to serve as the sequencing template. The protocol was immunoSEQ multiplex PCR, while the TCRdb copy is restricted to in-frame clones and leaves out a portion. This table holds about 140,000 clones, about 60% found once. Both peripheral blood and punch biopsies of lesional scalp skin were obtained from patients who had alopecia areata. These data originate in a study of CD8+ T cells in alopecia areata. About the study: At a dose of 5 to 10 mg twice daily, oral tofacitinib was given to treated patients. Points from the study as a whole: Clonality was higher in lesional than normal scalp, especially in alopecia totalis/universalis.

The length of the CDR3 is 15 residues. The ends lost 9 bases at V and 5 bases at J; junction bases unmatched: 8. Germline V gene lookup returns CDR1 LNHNV and CDR2 YYDKDF (reference sequence). V and J are TRBV15 and TRBJ1-6; 9 bases are a match to TRBD1. Here the sequenced sample was CD4+ T cells sorted from blood, taken at week 0. This clonotype originated in a human donor with alopecia areata. This CDR3 is CATSRDRVDNSPLHF. The CDR3 region has the DNA TGTGCCACGTCCCGGGACAGGGTCGATAATTCACCCCTCCACTTT.